This T cell receptor beta chain stems from a study (dated by TCRdb to 2013 to 2016). Looking at the study overall: The study set out to test whether tumor-infiltrating Tregs in breast cancer get recruited from blood Tregs or are instead converted in situ from other CD4+ T cell subsets. Results and caveats for the whole study, not just this receptor: The TCR gene usage of tumor memory CD4+ T cells clustered together with blood and lymph node memory CD4+ cells and with lymph node naive CD4+ cells. The greatest overlap of tumor-infiltrating Treg TCR alpha and beta sequences was with tumor naive CD4+ T cells, followed next by blood naive CD4+ T cells. Rather than covering whole repertoires, validation in the larger cohort was restricted to a single TCR beta V-J rearrangement.

To note about this clonotype: The clone's antigen remains unknown. No much larger clonotype is one base removed from it; base qualities were not supplied.

Reading the germline V gene gives CDR1 SGHTA and CDR2 FQGTGA. The CDR3 runs 14 residues from the cysteine to the phenylalanine. The only DNA kept is the CDR3, 42 bases in frame from the first base. V gives up 2 bases and J gives up 9 bases, and the segment between their germline ends measures 14 bases. CD4+CD45RO+CD25- cells were isolated as memory CD4+ T cells. Tregs, naive and memory CD4+ T cells from tumor, blood and ipsilateral draining lymph nodes of five breast cancer patients underwent full-length TCR alpha and beta sequencing. Tumor tissue, along with lymph nodes from ipsilateral axillary dissection, was perfused with PBS, minced, and then digested using collagenase I and hyaluronidase. Ficoll density gradient centrifugation was used to isolate mononuclear cells from lymph nodes or from 40 to 50 ml of peripheral blood. Sorted cell populations were confirmed by FACS to exceed 90% purity. Full-length TCR variable regions were amplified by 5' RACE PCR with constant-region reverse primers, followed by semi-nested PCR with Nested Universal Primer A. Using the ReliaPrep RNA Cell Miniprep System, total RNA was extracted, and the SMARTer RACE 5'/3' Kit was then used to reverse transcribe the RNA into 5'RACE-ready cDNA. Multiplex adaptors were used to barcode the full-length TCR alpha and beta libraries, which were then sequenced on an Illumina MiSeq. The authors processed their data as follows. For each of nine subset-tissue groups, sequencing data from the five patients were pooled, and the groups were compared by unsupervised clustering of TCR gene usage. The Morisita-Horn index, with shared sequences weighted by their contribution to each repertoire, was used to calculate repertoire similarity. Using fastp trimming at Q25 and MiXCR clonotype assembly, TCRdb reanalyzed the public sequencing data and kept in-frame beta chains. Identical CDR3 proteins give one entry, which carries the most common genes and DNA. The authors' filters were not applied to this entry. This sample has 50,000 to 80,000 distinct CDR3 sequences in its table, and 20% to 25% of those were observed once. 2.5% to 3.5% of the sample lies in the top ten.

The sequence was collected from a female donor with breast cancer. Input material: memory CD4+ T cells sorted from a lymph node. The label giving this sample's cell subset or site can be read as: memory CD4+ T cells, CD4+CD45RO+CD25-. The chain was built from TRBV7-3 and TRBJ2-1; the D segment might be TRBD1 or TRBD2, since each matches 5 bases. The CDR3 reads CASSLAGAASEQFF. Read as DNA, the sequence is TGTGCCAGCAGCTTAGCCGGGGCCGCCAGTGAGCAGTTCTTC.